Listed below are T cell receptor beta chains from one sample, sequenced in a study of blood T cell repertoires in COVID-19. Assay used: immunoSEQ multiplex PCR; TCRdb lists only in-frame clones, some missing. The table records some 240,000 clones, around 87% of them present only once. The sequenced material came from peripheral blood. These receptor sequences come from a woman aged 55-69 years with COVID-19, enrolled during active disease. CDR3s include the opening cysteine and the closing phenylalanine or tryptophan. A D gene is named only where the DNA matches it firmly. Some rows have no size entry. The others give once, few or many, or a class for an expanded clone.

J gene: TRBJ1-2
clone size: NA
V gene: TRBV7-2
D gene: NA
CDR3 DNA: TGTGCCAGCAGCCCCCGGGAGGTCTCCATCTATGGCTACACCTTC
CDR3 protein: CASSPREVSIYGYTF

J gene: TRBJ1-1
clone size: NA
V gene: TRBV5-6
D gene: NA
CDR3 DNA: TGTGCCAGCAGCTCCCGAAGCACAGGGATGGGGACTGAAGCTTTCTTT
CDR3 protein: CASSSRSTGMGTEAFF

J gene: TRBJ2-2
clone size: NA
V gene: TRBV9
D gene: NA
CDR3 DNA: TGTGCCAGCAGCGGCTCGGGGGTAGGCACCGGGGAGCTGTTTTTT
CDR3 protein: CASSGSGVGTGELFF

J gene: TRBJ2-7
clone size: NA
V gene: TRBV13
D gene: TRBD2
CDR3 DNA: TGTGCCAGCAGTTCTCGTAGCGGGGGGGCCTACGAGCAGTACTTC
CDR3 protein: CASSSRSGGAYEQYF

J gene: TRBJ2-2
clone size: once
V gene: TRBV10-3
D gene: TRBD2
CDR3 DNA: TGTGCCATCAGGAAAACCGGGGGGGCCGGGACCGGGGAGCTGTTTTTT
CDR3 protein: CAIRKTGGAGTGELFF

J gene: TRBJ1-6
clone size: NA
V gene: TRBV5-8
D gene: NA
CDR3 DNA: TGTGCCAGCAGCCCCCGTGGGAGGACCCATAATTCACCCCTCCACTTT
CDR3 protein: CASSPRGRTHNSPLHF

J gene: TRBJ2-3
clone size: NA
V gene: TRBV14
D gene: TRBD1
CDR3 DNA: TGTGCCAGCAGCCCAGGGACAGGGTATGCTACGCAGTATTTT
CDR3 protein: CASSPGTGYATQYF

J gene: TRBJ1-5
clone size: once
V gene: TRBV10-3
D gene: TRBD1
CDR3 DNA: TGTGCCATCAGTGACCACGACAGGGGCAATCAGCCCCAGCATTTT
CDR3 protein: CAISDHDRGNQPQHF

J gene: TRBJ1-2
clone size: once
V gene: TRBV6-1
D gene: TRBD1
CDR3 DNA: TGTGCCAGCAGTGAAGGGACAGGGTATGGCTACACCTTC
CDR3 protein: CASSEGTGYGYTF

J gene: TRBJ1-2
clone size: NA
V gene: TRBV7-3
D gene: TRBD1
CDR3 DNA: TGTGCCAGCAGCGGCGGGACAGGGGGGAACAGTGGCTACACCTTC
CDR3 protein: CASSGGTGGNSGYTF

J gene: TRBJ1-6
clone size: NA
V gene: TRBV10-3
D gene: TRBD1
CDR3 DNA: TGTGCCATCAGTTCGGACAGGGTGGGGAATTCACCCCTCCACTTT
CDR3 protein: CAISSDRVGNSPLHF

J gene: TRBJ2-2
clone size: NA
V gene: TRBV6-5
D gene: TRBD1
CDR3 DNA: TGTGCCAGTCACAGGGGGAGCATCGGGGAGCTGTTTTTT
CDR3 protein: CASHRGSIGELFF

J gene: TRBJ2-7
clone size: NA
V gene: TRBV4-3
D gene: NA
CDR3 DNA: TGCGCCAGCAGCCAAGAATTTATGGCGGCATGGGAGCAGTACTTC
CDR3 protein: CASSQEFMAAWEQYF

J gene: TRBJ1-1
clone size: NA
V gene: TRBV6-6
D gene: NA
CDR3 DNA: TGTGCCAGCAGTTACGAAGGAGGCGAAGCTTTCTTT
CDR3 protein: CASSYEGGEAFF

J gene: TRBJ1-5
clone size: NA
V gene: TRBV5-1
D gene: NA
CDR3 DNA: TGCGCCAGCAGCTCCAGGGAGGGCCAGCCCCAGCATTTT
CDR3 protein: CASSSREGQPQHF

J gene: TRBJ2-1
clone size: NA
V gene: TRBV7-9
D gene: NA
CDR3 DNA: TGTGCCAGCAGCTTTCCTCCCTACAATGAGCAGTTCTTC
CDR3 protein: CASSFPPYNEQFF

J gene: TRBJ2-3
clone size: NA
V gene: TRBV7-2
D gene: TRBD2
CDR3 DNA: TGTGCCAGCAGCTTAGCGTTTCTAGCGGGGGCCACAGATACGCAGTATTTT
CDR3 protein: CASSLAFLAGATDTQYF

J gene: TRBJ1-4
clone size: few
V gene: TRBV15
D gene: NA
CDR3 DNA: TGTGCCACCAGCAGAACCCGGGGGGGTGAAAAACTGTTTTTT
CDR3 protein: CATSRTRGGEKLFF

J gene: TRBJ2-1
clone size: NA
V gene: TRBV6-6
D gene: TRBD1
CDR3 DNA: TGTGCCAGCATGGACAGGAGCTCCTACAATGAGCAGTTCTTC
CDR3 protein: CASMDRSSYNEQFF

J gene: TRBJ1-1
clone size: NA
V gene: TRBV25-1
D gene: NA
CDR3 DNA: TGTGCCAGCAGTAGTTTCGGGGCTGAAGCTTTCTTT
CDR3 protein: CASSSFGAEAFF

J gene: TRBJ1-5
clone size: NA
V gene: TRBV6-6
D gene: TRBD1
CDR3 DNA: TGTGCCAGCAGGATCACAGGGGCCCGCAATCAGCCCCAGCATTTT
CDR3 protein: CASRITGARNQPQHF

J gene: TRBJ2-2
clone size: NA
V gene: TRBV11-2
D gene: NA
CDR3 DNA: TGTGCCGTCCCCCCCCGTGACACCGGGGAGCTGTTTTTT
CDR3 protein: CAVPPRDTGELFF

J gene: TRBJ1-1
clone size: NA
V gene: TRBV27
D gene: NA
CDR3 DNA: TGTGCCAGCAGTTTACGTGGGTTCGGGGACACTGAAGCTTTCTTT
CDR3 protein: CASSLRGFGDTEAFF

J gene: TRBJ1-1
clone size: NA
V gene: TRBV4-3
D gene: NA
CDR3 DNA: TGCGCCAGCAGCCAAGTGAATCAGGGAGGGACTGAAGCTTTCTTT
CDR3 protein: CASSQVNQGGTEAFF

J gene: TRBJ1-2
clone size: NA
V gene: TRBV19
D gene: NA
CDR3 DNA: TGTGCCAGTAGCCGCTTATCGCAGAACTATGGCTACACCTTC
CDR3 protein: CASSRLSQNYGYTF

J gene: TRBJ2-5
clone size: NA
V gene: TRBV19
D gene: TRBD1
CDR3 DNA: TGTGCCAGTAGTATAGCTCGGACAGGAGGTCGGGAGACCCAGTACTTC
CDR3 protein: CASSIARTGGRETQYF

J gene: TRBJ2-5
clone size: NA
V gene: TRBV2
D gene: NA
CDR3 DNA: TGTGCCAGCAGTGGACAGAGACAAGAGACCCAGTACTTC
CDR3 protein: CASSGQRQETQYF

J gene: TRBJ2-3
clone size: NA
V gene: TRBV4-2
D gene: TRBD1
CDR3 DNA: TGTGCCAGCAGCACACGGGGGGGGACAGGGGCAGATACGCAGTATTTT
CDR3 protein: CASSTRGGTGADTQYF

J gene: TRBJ1-1
clone size: NA
V gene: TRBV4-2
D gene: NA
CDR3 DNA: TGTGCCAGCAGCCAAGGCTTCGGGCAGGGGAACACTGAAGCTTTCTTT
CDR3 protein: CASSQGFGQGNTEAFF

J gene: TRBJ2-4
clone size: once
V gene: TRBV5-8
D gene: NA
CDR3 DNA: TGTGCCAGCAGCTCGGAGGGGGCAATTCAGTACTTC
CDR3 protein: CASSSEGAIQYF

J gene: TRBJ2-7
clone size: few
V gene: TRBV27
D gene: NA
CDR3 DNA: TGTGCCAGCGCTTGGACACCCACCTACGAGCAGTACTTC
CDR3 protein: CASAWTPTYEQYF